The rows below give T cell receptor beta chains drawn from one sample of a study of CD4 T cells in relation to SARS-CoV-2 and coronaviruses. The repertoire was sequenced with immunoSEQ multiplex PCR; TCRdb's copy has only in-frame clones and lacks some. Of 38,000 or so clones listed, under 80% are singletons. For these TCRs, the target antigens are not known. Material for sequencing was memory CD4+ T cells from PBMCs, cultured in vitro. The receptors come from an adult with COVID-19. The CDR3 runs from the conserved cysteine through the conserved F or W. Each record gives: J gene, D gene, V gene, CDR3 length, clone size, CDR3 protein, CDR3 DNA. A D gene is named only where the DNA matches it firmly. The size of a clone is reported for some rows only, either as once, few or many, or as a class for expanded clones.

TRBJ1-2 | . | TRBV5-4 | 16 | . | CASSSMNSRAIHGYTF | TGTGCCAGCAGCTCAATGAACTCCAGGGCTATACATGGCTACACCTTC
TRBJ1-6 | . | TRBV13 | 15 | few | CASSLVGTGVSPLHF | TGTGCCAGCAGCTTAGTGGGGACGGGGGTTTCACCCCTCCACTTT
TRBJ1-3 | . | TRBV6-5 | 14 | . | CASSRPESGNTIYF | TGTGCCAGCAGTCGTCCCGAATCGGGAAACACCATATATTTT
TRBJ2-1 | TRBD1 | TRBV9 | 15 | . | CASSVEGARDNEQFF | TGTGCCAGCAGCGTAGAGGGGGCTCGGGACAATGAGCAGTTCTTC
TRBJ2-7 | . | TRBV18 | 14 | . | CASSPPESRYEQYF | TGTGCCAGCTCACCACCGGAATCCCGTTACGAGCAGTACTTC
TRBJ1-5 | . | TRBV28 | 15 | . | CASLAGTGAGQPQHF | TGTGCCAGCCTCGCGGGGACGGGGGCCGGGCAGCCCCAGCATTTT
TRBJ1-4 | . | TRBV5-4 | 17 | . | CASSRLGTGSANEKLFF | TGTGCCAGCAGCCGCCTGGGCACAGGGAGCGCTAATGAAAAACTGTTTTTT
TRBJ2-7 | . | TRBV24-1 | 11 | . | CATSDLGTTYF | TGTGCCACCAGTGATTTGGGGACAACGTACTTC
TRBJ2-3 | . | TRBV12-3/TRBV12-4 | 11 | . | CASSRSNTQYF | TGTGCCAGCAGTAGATCAAATACGCAGTATTTT
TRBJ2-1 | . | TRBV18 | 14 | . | CASSPASRDNEQFF | TGTGCCAGCTCGCCCGCCTCCAGGGACAATGAGCAGTTCTTC
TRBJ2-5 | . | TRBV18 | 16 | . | CASSPRLGQGLETQYF | TGTGCCAGCTCACCACGCTTGGGACAAGGGCTAGAGACCCAGTACTTC
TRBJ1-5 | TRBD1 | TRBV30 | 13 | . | CAWTGQGNQPQHF | TGTGCCTGGACGGGACAGGGGAATCAGCCCCAGCATTTT
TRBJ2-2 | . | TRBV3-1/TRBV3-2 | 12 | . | CASSHISGELFF | TGTGCCAGCAGCCATATCTCCGGGGAGCTGTTTTTT
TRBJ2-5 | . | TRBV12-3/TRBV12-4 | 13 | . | CASSFAGRETQYF | TGTGCCAGCAGTTTTGCGGGTCGGGAGACCCAGTACTTC
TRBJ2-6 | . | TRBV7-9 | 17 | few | CASSLVGGYSGANVLTF | TGTGCCAGCAGCTTAGTAGGGGGTTACTCTGGGGCCAACGTCCTGACTTTC
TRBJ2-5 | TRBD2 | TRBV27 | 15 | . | CASSSGTSGRETQYF | TGTGCCAGCAGTTCAGGGACTAGCGGGAGAGAGACCCAGTACTTC
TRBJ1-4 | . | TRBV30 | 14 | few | CAWSVRDGREKLFF | TGTGCCTGGAGTGTACGGGACGGTAGGGAAAAACTGTTTTTT
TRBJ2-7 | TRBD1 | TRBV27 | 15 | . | CASSPLGQGSYEQYF | TGTGCCAGCAGTCCCCTGGGACAGGGGAGCTACGAGCAGTACTTC
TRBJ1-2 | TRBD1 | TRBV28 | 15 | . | CASSTRTGELHGYTF | TGTGCCAGCAGTACGCGGACAGGGGAGCTCCATGGCTACACCTTC
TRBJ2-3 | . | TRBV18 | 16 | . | CASSPPGWPSTDTQYF | TGTGCCAGCTCACCACCTGGCTGGCCGAGCACAGATACGCAGTATTTT
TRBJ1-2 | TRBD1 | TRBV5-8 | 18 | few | CASSRRRREQGPNYGYTF | TGTGCCAGCAGCCGCCGGAGGAGGGAACAGGGGCCTAACTATGGCTACACCTTC
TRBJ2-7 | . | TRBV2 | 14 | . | CASTPSGARYEQYF | TGTGCCAGCACCCCATCAGGGGCCCGATACGAGCAGTACTTC
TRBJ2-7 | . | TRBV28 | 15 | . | CASNQPGLGLYEQYF | TGTGCCAGCAATCAACCGGGACTGGGTCTATACGAGCAGTACTTC
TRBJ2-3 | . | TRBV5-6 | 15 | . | CASRSRVDPTDTQYF | TGTGCCAGCAGGAGCCGGGTTGACCCCACAGATACGCAGTATTTT
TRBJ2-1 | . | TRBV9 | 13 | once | CASSFQSGGVQFF | TGTGCCAGCAGCTTCCAAAGCGGAGGAGTGCAGTTCTTC
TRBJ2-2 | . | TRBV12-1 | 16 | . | CASSFGLAGGTGELFF | TGTGCCAGCAGCTTTGGGCTAGCGGGAGGTACCGGGGAGCTGTTTTTT
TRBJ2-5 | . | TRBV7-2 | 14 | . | CASRPLGAQETQYF | TGTGCCAGCAGACCCCTGGGGGCCCAAGAGACCCAGTACTTC
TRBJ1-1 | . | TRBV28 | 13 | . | CASSLLWATEAFF | TGTGCCAGCAGTTTATTATGGGCCACTGAAGCTTTCTTT
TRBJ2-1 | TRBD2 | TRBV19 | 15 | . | CASSRGLAKGNEQFF | TGTGCCAGTAGTAGGGGACTAGCGAAAGGGAATGAGCAGTTCTTC
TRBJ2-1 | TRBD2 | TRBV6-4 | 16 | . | CASSDRTSDSSGEQFF | TGTGCCAGCAGTGACCGAACTAGCGATTCATCCGGTGAGCAGTTCTTC
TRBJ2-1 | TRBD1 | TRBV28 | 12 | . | CASSLDRGPQFF | TGTGCCAGCAGTTTAGACAGGGGCCCTCAGTTCTTC
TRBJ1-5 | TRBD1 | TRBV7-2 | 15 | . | CASSARGQGAQPQHF | TGTGCCAGCAGCGCTCGTGGACAGGGCGCTCAGCCCCAGCATTTT
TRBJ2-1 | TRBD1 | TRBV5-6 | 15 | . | CASSLIGQGAGEQFF | TGTGCCAGCAGCTTGATAGGACAGGGGGCCGGTGAGCAGTTCTTC
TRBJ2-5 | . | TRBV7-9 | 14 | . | CASSLQQGEETQYF | TGTGCCAGCAGCCTCCAACAGGGAGAAGAGACCCAGTACTTC
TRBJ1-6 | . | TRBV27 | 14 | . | CASRRPLGNSPLHF | TGTGCCAGCAGACGACCACTGGGTAATTCACCCCTCCACTTT
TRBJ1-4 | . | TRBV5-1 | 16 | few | CASSLEETFRNEKLFF | TGCGCCAGCAGCCTAGAAGAGACATTTAGGAATGAAAAACTGTTTTTT
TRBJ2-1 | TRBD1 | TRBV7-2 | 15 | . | CASSPDRGSYNEQFF | TGTGCCAGCAGCCCAGACAGGGGGTCCTACAATGAGCAGTTCTTC
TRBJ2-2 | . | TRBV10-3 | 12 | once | CAIRTKGGELFF | TGTGCCATCAGGACGAAGGGCGGGGAGCTGTTTTTT
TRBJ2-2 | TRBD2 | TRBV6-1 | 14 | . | CATRLAAHTGELFF | TGTGCCACCCGACTAGCGGCCCACACCGGGGAGCTGTTTTTT
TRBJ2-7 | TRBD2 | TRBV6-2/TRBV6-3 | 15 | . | CASSYSGTKPYEQYF | TGTGCCAGCAGTTACTCTGGGACTAAACCCTACGAGCAGTACTTC
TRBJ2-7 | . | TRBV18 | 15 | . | CASSPPLADSYEQYF | TGTGCCAGCTCACCACCTCTAGCCGACTCCTACGAGCAGTACTTC
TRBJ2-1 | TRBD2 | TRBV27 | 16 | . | CASSSLAGRTYNEQFF | TGTGCCAGCAGTTCTTTAGCGGGACGAACCTACAATGAGCAGTTCTTC
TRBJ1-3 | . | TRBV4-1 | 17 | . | CASSRDKMGLGGNTIYF | TGCGCCAGCAGCCGGGACAAAATGGGCCTTGGAGGAAACACCATATATTTT
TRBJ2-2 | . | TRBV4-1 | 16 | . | CASSREGGFITGELFF | TGCGCCAGCAGCCGCGAGGGGGGTTTTATCACCGGGGAGCTGTTTTTT
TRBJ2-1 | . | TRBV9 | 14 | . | CASSVEGSYNEQFF | TGTGCCAGCAGCGTAGAGGGCTCCTACAATGAGCAGTTCTTC